The rows below give T cell receptor beta chains drawn from one sample of a study of blood T cells in healthy people across ages. MiXCR was run by TCRdb on the 5' RACE reads, yielding one entry per CDR3 protein. The sample has some 1.7 million distinct CDR3 sequences; about 28% are singletons. Sequencing was performed on blood. The receptors derive from a woman aged 25-40 years in good health. Each CDR3 is given with its conserved first and last residue. The D gene is left open where the match is weak. Clone size is not always given. Where it is, it says once, few, many or a class for expanded clones.

CDR3 length,J gene,V gene,D gene,clone size,CDR3 DNA,CDR3 protein
15,TRBJ2-7,TRBV19,TRBD2,few,TGTGCCAGTAGTACCCGGACTAGCGGGAGCAACGAGCAGTACTTC,CASSTRTSGSNEQYF
12,TRBJ2-7,TRBV12-3/TRBV12-4,-,many,TGTGCCAGCAGCCCATTCCTCTACGAGCAGTACTTC,CASSPFLYEQYF
13,TRBJ2-7,TRBV7-6,-,few,TGTGCCAGCAGCCCAAGCCAGCTCCACGGGCAGTACTTC,CASSPSQLHGQYF
14,TRBJ2-5,TRBV7-2,TRBD1,-,TGTGCCAGCAGCCCCAGGACAGGGGTAAGGAAGCAGTACTTC,CASSPRTGVRKQYF
13,TRBJ1-2,TRBV12-3/TRBV12-4,TRBD1,many,TGTGCCAGCGTGGCGGACAGGGGGTATGGCTACACCTTC,CASVADRGYGYTF
14,TRBJ1-1,TRBV7-6,-,few,TGTGCCAGCAGCTTAGAGATAGCAGCCACTGAAGCTTTCTTT,CASSLEIAATEAFF
15,TRBJ2-5,TRBV2,-,few,TGTGCCAGCAGCGAGCGCCGGAGGCGGCTGGAGACCCAGTACTTC,CASSERRRRLETQYF
16,TRBJ2-1,TRBV12-3/TRBV12-4,TRBD1,-,TGTGCCAGCAGGCCAGACACAGGGGCCAGCTACAATGAGCAGTTCTTC,CASRPDTGASYNEQFF
16,TRBJ2-5,TRBV15,TRBD2,-,TGTGCCACCAGCACGCAGCGGGGGGGCTTTCAGGAGACCCAGTACTTC,CATSTQRGGFQETQYF
15,TRBJ2-3,TRBV5-4,-,many,TGTGCCAGCAGCTCTCCAAGCGAGAGCACAGATACGCAGTATTTT,CASSSPSESTDTQYF
14,TRBJ2-3,TRBV28,TRBD2,-,TGTGCCAGCATCCGGGGGGGCTCTCAAGATACGCAGTATTTT,CASIRGGSQDTQYF
15,TRBJ2-1,TRBV3-1,TRBD1,few,TGTGCCAGCAGTAAGGGCGACAGGGTTCCGGATGAGCAGTTCTTC,CASSKGDRVPDEQFF
18,TRBJ2-1,TRBV29-1,TRBD2,few,TGCAGCGTTGACGCGTCTAGCGGGGGGGTTCGAGGTGGCAATGAGCAGTTCTTC,CSVDASSGGVRGGNEQFF
18,TRBJ2-2,TRBV7-8,TRBD1,few,TGTGCCAGCAGCCTACCCCTCAGGGGGCCTACGAACACCGGGGAGCTGTTTTTT,CASSLPLRGPTNTGELFF
11,TRBJ2-5,TRBV20-1,-,few,TGCAGTGCCCCAGAAGTGGATGAGCAGTACTTC,CSAPEVDEQYF
20,TRBJ2-1,TRBV12-3/TRBV12-4,TRBD2,many,TGTGCCAGCAGTTTCTACGGTGGGCTAGCGGAGAAACCTGTCTACAATGAGCAGTTCTTC,CASSFYGGLAEKPVYNEQFF